This paragraph covers one T cell receptor beta chain sequence. What it binds is not known. This record belongs to a study of CD8 T cells in ankylosing spondylitis. The CDR3 covers 11 residues. Germline lookup yields CDR1 SQVTM and CDR2 ANQGSEA. Trimming took off 7 bases at V and 2 bases at J, with 8 bases between the two ends. Study findings and constraints: Those disease-linked clones were CD8+; they were also relatively rare in peripheral blood. About 8 highly homologous variants formed a TCR beta motif that appeared characteristic of ankylosing spondylitis blood.

Preparation of TCR beta libraries was done by quantitative 5'-RACE with molecular barcodes. In TCRdb, the 5' RACE reads were re-called with MiXCR into one record per CDR3 protein. The table records some 130,000 distinct CDR3 sequences, roughly 13% of them present only once. This sequence originates from a female donor with ankylosing spondylitis or in good health (not recorded which). The specimen sequenced was blood, either unsorted or a sorted T cell fraction (not recorded which). The V and J genes are TRBV29-1 and TRBJ1-1; D is ambiguous. As DNA, the CDR3 is TGCAGCGGGGAAGTAAACACTGAAGCTTTCTTT. Protein sequence: CSGEVNTEAFF. The full variable domain, rest sourced from reference TRBV29-1 and TRBJ1-1, is SAVISQKPSRDICQRGTSLTIQCQVDSQVTMMFWYRQQPGQSLTLIATANQGSEATYESGFVIDKFPISRPNLTFSTLTVSNMSPEDSSIYLCSGEVNTEAFFGQGTRLTVV.